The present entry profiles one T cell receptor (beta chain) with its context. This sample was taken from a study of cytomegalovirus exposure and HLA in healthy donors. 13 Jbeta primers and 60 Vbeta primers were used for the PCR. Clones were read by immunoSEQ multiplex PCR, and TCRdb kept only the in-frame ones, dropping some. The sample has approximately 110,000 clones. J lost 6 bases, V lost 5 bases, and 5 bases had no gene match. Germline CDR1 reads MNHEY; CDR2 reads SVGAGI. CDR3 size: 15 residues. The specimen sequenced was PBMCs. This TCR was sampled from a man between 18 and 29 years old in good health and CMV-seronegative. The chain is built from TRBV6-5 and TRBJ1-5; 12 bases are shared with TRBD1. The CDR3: CASSAGTGGSQPQHF. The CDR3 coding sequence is TGTGCCAGCAGTGCTGGGACAGGGGGCAGTCAGCCCCAGCATTTT.